This T cell receptor beta chain was recovered during a study of T cell changes during pregnancy in multiple sclerosis. Germline V gene data show CDR1 as SGDLS and CDR2 as YYNGEE. The CDR3 consists of 16 residues. Trimming took 4 bases from V and 2 from J, leaving 18 bases between them. Assay used: immunoSEQ multiplex PCR; TCRdb lists only in-frame clones, some missing. The sample has 100,000 or so clones; approximately 92% are singletons. V usage is TRBV9 and J usage is TRBJ2-5; possibly TRBD2 for D (5 bases). The TCR sequence derives from a female donor with multiple sclerosis, enrolled in a pregnancy study. The sample was peripheral blood, taken in the first trimester of pregnancy. The DNA for the CDR3 is TGTGCCAGCAGCTCTACAATCCTAGCCGAACAAGAGACCCAGTACTTC. It encodes CASSSTILAEQETQYF.